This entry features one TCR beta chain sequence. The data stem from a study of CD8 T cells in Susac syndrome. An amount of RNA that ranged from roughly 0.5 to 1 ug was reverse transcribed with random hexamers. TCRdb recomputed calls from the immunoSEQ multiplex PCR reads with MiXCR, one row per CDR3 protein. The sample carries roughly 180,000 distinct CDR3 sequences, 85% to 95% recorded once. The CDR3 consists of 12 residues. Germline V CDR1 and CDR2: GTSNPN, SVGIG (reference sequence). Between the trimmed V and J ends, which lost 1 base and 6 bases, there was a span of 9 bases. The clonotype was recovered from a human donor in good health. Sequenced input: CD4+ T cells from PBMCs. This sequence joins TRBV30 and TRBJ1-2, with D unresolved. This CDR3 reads CAWSGRGDGYTF. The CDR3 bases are TGTGCCTGGAGTGGACGAGGAGATGGCTACACCTTC.